This T cell receptor beta chain was captured by sequencing in a study of shared clonotypes between healthy human individuals. Each sorted subset replicate got 200 ng genomic DNA, roughly 30,000 genomes. The protocol was immunoSEQ multiplex PCR, while the TCRdb copy is restricted to in-frame clones and leaves out a portion. The data contain roughly 700,000 clones, under 80% of them singletons. From germline, CDR1 is PRHDT and CDR2 FYEKMQ (reference sequence). V lost 5 bases to trimming and J lost 9 bases; unmatched junction nucleotides: 5. The CDR3 extends over 14 amino acids. The TCR comes from a woman aged 25 to 39 in good health. The sample taken for sequencing was memory CD4+ T cells sorted from blood. Subset in this sample: CD45RA-negative fraction. V and J are TRBV13 and TRBJ1-6, with 9 bases fitting TRBD1. The CDR3 DNA is TGTGCCAGCAGCGAAGGACAGGGGATTTCACCCCTCCACTTT. Protein: CASSEGQGISPLHF.